This T cell receptor beta chain derives from a study of PD-L1 blockade in urothelial cancer. Whole-study context: Blood drawn 3 weeks (second dose) and 6 weeks after treatment start was analyzed.

Sample time point: pretreatment peripheral blood. The protocol was immunoSEQ multiplex PCR, while the TCRdb copy is restricted to in-frame clones and leaves out a portion. This table holds tens of thousands of clones, roughly four fifths found once. CDR3 size: 14 residues. V shed 2 bases and J shed 7 bases, with 14 bases lying between them. Germline loops: CDR1 MDHEN, CDR2 SYDVKM. The sequence came from a man between 70 and 80 years old with urothelial cancer. Sequences were derived from PBMCs, sampled around atezolizumab (anti-PD-L1) treatment. The chain recombines TRBV28 with TRBJ1-2, with D perhaps matching TRBD1 (5 bases). DNA for the CDR3: TGTGCCAGCAGTTTACTCGCGCCAGGGTTTGGCTACACCTTC. Protein product: CASSLLAPGFGYTF.